The clone carrying this T cell receptor beta chain turned up a few times. The antigen is unknown. Germline V gene lookup returns CDR1 MNHEY and CDR2 SVGAGI. The CDR3 spans 13 residues. Trimming took off 2 bases at V and 6 bases at J, with 11 bases between the two ends. Barcoded TCR alpha and TCR beta cDNA libraries with UMIs came from 5'RACE using constant-segment primers. TCRdb reanalysed the 5' RACE reads using MiXCR and keeps one entry per CDR3 protein. This sample carries around 450,000 distinct CDR3 sequences, more than 20% of them seen once, and the ten largest clones take roughly 8.7%. The sample originates from a study of T-cell memory formation after mild COVID-19. The overall study: Across donors, TCR clusters were largely donor specific. Study observations and caveats: Clones that shrank (day 15 to 85) were balanced CD4/CD8, whereas later expanders leaned CD4+. Memory cells collected pre-infection included some clones that later responded, suggesting cross-reactive memory joined.

V is TRBV6-5 and J is TRBJ2-7, with no clear D. The sequenced sample was PBMCs or a T cell subset sorted from them (not recorded which). This receptor was taken from an adult woman who had mild COVID-19 (a few samples of this study predate the infection). Cell type and time point are not known. The DNA of the CDR3 is TGTGCCAGCAGTTACAAACCAAGGACCGAGCAGTACTTC. As protein: CASSYKPRTEQYF.